The 18 T cell receptor beta chains in this list originate from one sample, sequenced in a study of circulating tumor DNA in untreated peripheral T-cell lymphoma. The repertoire was sequenced with immunoSEQ multiplex PCR; TCRdb's copy has only in-frame clones and lacks some. Among just over 6,500 clones listed, less than 70% were seen once. Sequenced input: tumor tissue. These receptors were taken from a human donor with peripheral T-cell lymphoma.

This clone showed up just a few times. V is TRBV19 and J is TRBJ1-3, with 7 bases matching TRBD1. The V gene end was trimmed by 6 bases and the J gene end by 2 bases; junction bases not matched to a gene: 1. Germline V gene data show CDR1 as LNHDA and CDR2 as SQIVND (reference sequence). The length of the CDR3 is 13 residues. The CDR3 bases are TGTGCCAGTAGAGGACAGGCTGGAAACACCATATATTTT. Its translation: CASRGQAGNTIYF.

This clone was seen a single time. This chain connects TRBV19 to TRBJ1-5, with D perhaps TRBD1 (6 bases). This CDR3 contains 14 residues. CDR1 and CDR2 from the germline V gene are LNHDA and SQIVND (reference sequence). V was cut by 9 bases and J by 2 bases, with 14 bases left in between. The CDR3 nucleotides read TGTGCCAGCACAACTCAGGGGCGCAATCAGCCCCAGCATTTT. Amino acid sequence: CASTTQGRNQPQHF.

The rearrangement uses TRBV11-3 and TRBJ1-4, with TRBD1 matching over 9 bases. With 3 bases clipped from V and 8 bases from J, the junction kept 4 bases outside the gene matches. The CDR3 contains 14 residues. Germline CDR1 reads SGHNT; CDR2 reads YENEEA. The CDR3 nucleotides are TGTGCCAGCAGCTTGGTGACAGGGGGGGAAAAACTGTTTTTT. It translates to CASSLVTGGEKLFF.

The CDR3 loop is CASSYDGHKTYEQYF. For the CDR3, the DNA is TGTGCCAGCAGTTACGATGGACACAAAACCTACGAGCAGTACTTC. V usage is TRBV6-8 and J usage is TRBJ2-7; D is possibly TRBD1 (5 bases). V lost 2 bases, J lost 2 bases, and 13 bases lay in between. The CDR3 is made up of 15 amino acids. CDR1 is MNHGY, CDR2 SAAAGT, per germline.

This chain joins TRBV19 and TRBJ2-7, with 11 bases lining up with TRBD1. The CDR3 length is 15 residues. The J segment lost 6 bases and the V segment lost 8 bases, leaving 12 bases of the junction unmatched. From germline, CDR1 is LNHDA and CDR2 SQIVND (reference sequence). The CDR3 coding sequence is TGTGCCAGTTCGAAAACCGGACAGGGGGCAGGCGAGCAGTACTTC. Translating it yields CASSKTGQGAGEQYF.

The chain links TRBV9 to TRBJ1-1, with D maybe TRBD1 (5 bases). Germline V gene data show CDR1 as SGDLS and CDR2 as YYNGEE. V dropped 5 bases and J dropped 0 bases, with 17 bases sitting between them. This CDR3 contains 16 residues. The CDR3 sequence is CASSRRGVDLNTEAFF. CDR3 nucleotides: TGTGCCAGCAGTCGGCGGGGGGTGGACTTGAACACTGAAGCTTTCTTT.

As for this clone: Some base could not be read or is ambiguous, and its residue is marked X. The V call is TRBV29-1, the J call TRBJ2-5, with TRBD2 matching 7 bases. Per germline, CDR1 SQVTM and CDR2 ANQGSEA. With 7 bases clipped from V and 5 bases from J, the junction kept 10 bases outside the gene matches. This CDR3 is 13 amino acids long. The CDR3 sequence: CSGXGGSGETQYF. CDR3 coding DNA: TGCAGCGGGCKGGGGGGGAGCGGGGAGACCCAGTACTTC.

This clone was counted a single time. At one of its ends the junction is not consistent with the germline gene, which may arise from a read error. The chain carries TRBV5-1 and TRBJ2-2, with D hard to call. Germline lookup yields CDR1 SGHRS and CDR2 YFSETQ. The CDR3 runs 17 residues. Here the CDR3 reads CASSLDSPLTNTGELFF. The DNA of the CDR3 is TGCGCCAGCAGCTTGGATTCTCCACTCACGAATACCGGGGAGCTGTTTTTT. The full variable domain, rest sourced from reference TRBV5-1 and TRBJ2-2, is KAGVTQTPRYLIKTRGQQVTLSCSPISGHRSVSWYQQTPGQGLQFLFEYFSETQRNKGNFPGRFSGRQFSNSRSEMNVSTLELGDSALYLCASSLDSPLTNTGELFFGEGSRLTVL.

This clone was counted once. The rearrangement joins TRBV6-8 to TRBJ2-1; no firm D call. Germline V gene data show CDR1 as MNHGY and CDR2 as SAAAGT. The CDR3 spans 12 residues. V was cut by 7 bases and J by 0 bases, with 4 bases left in between. The CDR3, as DNA: TGTGCCAGCACCGCCTCCTACAATGAGCAGTTCTTC. Protein sequence: CASTASYNEQFF.

This chain uses TRBV6-8 with TRBJ2-3; no reliable D call. Germline V gene lookup returns CDR1 MNHGY and CDR2 SAAAGT. The CDR3 totals 16 residues. V dropped 0 bases and J dropped 1 base, with 11 bases sitting between them. CDR3 sequence (DNA): TGTGCCAGCAGTTACTCGAATCCCTGGGGCACAGATACGCAGTATTTT. This gives the protein CASSYSNPWGTDTQYF.

This clone was observed a single time. V gene TRBV9 combines with J gene TRBJ2-1, with D unresolved. The CDR3 is made up of 13 amino acids. V shed 0 bases and J shed 8 bases, with 9 bases lying between them. The germline V gene has CDR1 SGDLS and CDR2 YYNGEE. Written as DNA, the CDR3 is TGTGCCAGCAGCGTAGATCCCAGTTATGAGCAGTTCTTC. It yields the protein CASSVDPSYEQFF. Combining the CDR3 with reference TRBV9 and TRBJ2-1 gives the whole variable domain DSGVTQTPKHLITATGQRVTLRCSPRSGDLSVYWYQQSLDQGLQFLIQYYNGEERAKGNILERFSAQQFPDLHSELNLSSLELGDSALYFCASSVDPSYEQFFGPGTRLTVL.

This clone came up a few times. The chain is built from TRBV7-5 and TRBJ2-1; TRBD2, as called in the table, went unchecked against the DNA. TRBV7-5 is designated a pseudogene. There are 15 residues in the CDR3. The CDR3 loop is CASSLGLAGLYEQFF. The CDR3 DNA follows: TGTGCCAGCAGCTTGGGGCTAGCGGGATTATATGAGCAGTTCTTC.

This chain connects TRBV6-7 to TRBJ2-6, with 8 bases lining up with TRBD1. TRBV6-7 is designated an ORF whose function remains uncertain. J gave up 2 bases and V 5 bases, and 2 bases lay outside the gene matches. This CDR3 contains 15 residues. The DNA of the CDR3 is TGTGCCAGCAGTGTGGACAGGGCTGGGGCCAACGTCCTGACTTTC. Protein product: CASSVDRAGANVLTF.

The chain uses TRBV6-8 and TRBJ2-5, with 7 bases aligning to TRBD2. This CDR3 contains 18 residues. Germline CDR1 reads MNHGY; CDR2 reads SAAAGT. J gave up 2 bases and V 1 base, and 13 bases lay outside the gene matches. Here the CDR3 reads CASSYFELGGSGQETQYF. The CDR3 nucleotides read TGTGCCAGCAGTTACTTCGAATTGGGGGGGTCCGGGCAAGAGACCCAGTACTTC.

V gene TRBV19 combines with J gene TRBJ2-7; 9 positions match TRBD1. J was trimmed by 1 base and V by 4 bases; bases with no gene match: 5. CDR1 is LNHDA, CDR2 SQIVND, per germline (reference sequence). CDR3 length equals 15 residues. Here the CDR3 DNA reads TGTGCCAGTAGTACATCCGGGACAGGGTCCTACGAGCAGTACTTC. It specifies CASSTSGTGSYEQYF. Full variable domain (remainder filled in from reference TRBV19 and TRBJ2-7): DGGITQSPKYLFRKEGQNVTLSCEQNLNHDAMYWYRQDPGQGLRLIYYSQIVNDFQKGDIAEGYSVSREKKESFPLTVTSAQKNPTAFYLCASSTSGTGSYEQYFGPGTRLTVT.

The CDR3 DNA reads TGCGCCAGCAGCTTGGATGTCGTGAACACTGAAGCTTTCTTT. This encodes CASSLDVVNTEAFF. The chain uses TRBV5-1 and TRBJ1-1, with D unresolved. The germline V and J ends were trimmed by 0 bases and 0 bases, with 6 bases remaining between them. The CDR3 spans 14 residues. Germline CDR1 reads SGHRS; CDR2 reads YFSETQ.

The rearrangement uses TRBV6-8 and TRBJ1-1; 8 nucleotides agree with TRBD1. This CDR3 region has 12 residues. Germline CDR1 reads MNHGY; CDR2 reads SAAAGT. The J segment lost 3 bases and the V segment lost 10 bases, leaving 4 bases of the junction unmatched. CDR3 protein: CAITQGDTEAFF. The DNA for the CDR3 is TGTGCCATAACACAGGGGGACACTGAAGCTTTCTTT.

V gene TRBV7-6 combines with J gene TRBJ2-3, with 11 bases aligning to TRBD2. Per the germline V gene, CDR1 is SGHVS and CDR2 is FNYEAQ. The CDR3 consists of 15 residues. V trimming: 5 bases; J trimming: 5 bases; junction bases outside the gene matches: 6. The CDR3 spells CASSPLAGELDTQYF. CDR3 DNA: TGTGCCAGCAGCCCACTAGCGGGAGAATTAGATACGCAGTATTTT.